A selection of T cell receptor beta chains follows, all from one sample in a study of identical twins. TCRdb called the 5' RACE reads again in MiXCR, with one record for every CDR3 protein. This table has approximately 220,000 distinct CDR3 sequences, approximately 8% appearing once. The same specimen was also included in a second study, on yellow fever vaccine responses in identical twins.

The sample was CD8+ T cells sorted from blood. The receptors derive from a woman aged 18-35 years in good health. Both conserved end residues are part of each CDR3. A D gene is named only where the DNA matches it firmly. Some rows mark clone size as missing; the rest say once, few, many or name a class of expanded clone.

J: TRBJ2-3
size: many
V: TRBV10-3
D: TRBD2
CDR3: CAISAETSGGTDTQYF
DNA: TGTGCCATCAGTGCGGAGACTAGCGGGGGCACAGATACGCAGTATTTT

J: TRBJ2-1
size: few
V: TRBV6-1
D: TRBD2
CDR3: CASRSLSGRTYNEQFF
DNA: TGTGCCAGCAGGTCTCTCAGCGGGAGAACCTACAATGAGCAGTTCTTC

J: TRBJ2-5
size: .
V: TRBV12-3/TRBV12-4
D: TRBD1
CDR3: CASSFSGQYQETQYF
DNA: TGTGCCAGCAGTTTCTCGGGACAGTACCAAGAGACCCAGTACTTC

J: TRBJ2-7
size: .
V: TRBV4-1
D: .
CDR3: CASSAAGDVYQYF
DNA: TGCGCCAGCAGCGCAGCCGGAGATGTGTACCAGTACTTC

J: TRBJ1-1
size: few
V: TRBV6-1
D: .
CDR3: CASSGLQRAEAFF
DNA: TGTGCCAGCAGTGGACTCCAGAGAGCTGAAGCTTTCTTT

J: TRBJ1-1
size: many
V: TRBV28
D: .
CDR3: CASSSPRATEAFF
DNA: TGTGCCAGCAGTTCACCCAGGGCCACTGAAGCTTTCTTT

J: TRBJ2-2
size: .
V: TRBV7-9
D: .
CDR3: CASSLLIVGPPGELFF
DNA: TGTGCCAGCAGCTTACTCATTGTCGGGCCGCCCGGGGAGCTGTTTTTT

J: TRBJ2-1
size: many
V: TRBV7-9
D: .
CDR3: CASSFGGNRNEQFF
DNA: TGTGCCAGCAGCTTTGGCGGTAATAGGAATGAGCAGTTCTTC

J: TRBJ1-1
size: few
V: TRBV7-9
D: .
CDR3: CASSMALGGQTSAFF
DNA: TGTGCCAGCAGCATGGCTTTGGGGGGGCAGACGTCAGCTTTCTTT

J: TRBJ2-7
size: .
V: TRBV14
D: TRBD2
CDR3: CASSQARGAYEQYF
DNA: TGTGCCAGCAGCCAGGCGCGGGGGGCCTACGAGCAGTACTTC

J: TRBJ2-7
size: .
V: TRBV20-1
D: .
CDR3: CSARGRQAAYEQYF
DNA: TGCAGTGCTAGAGGAAGACAGGCGGCCTACGAGCAGTACTTC

J: TRBJ2-7
size: .
V: TRBV7-9
D: .
CDR3: CASSPMQGLDEQYF
DNA: TGTGCCAGCAGCCCAATGCAGGGTTTGGACGAGCAGTACTTC

J: TRBJ2-1
size: many
V: TRBV9
D: .
CDR3: CASSVAGASSYNEQFF
DNA: TGTGCCAGCAGCGTTGCGGGGGCCTCATCCTACAATGAGCAGTTCTTC

J: TRBJ2-7
size: many
V: TRBV7-9
D: .
CDR3: CASSLAGGQDYEQYF
DNA: TGTGCCAGCAGCTTAGCCGGCGGGCAGGACTACGAGCAGTACTTC

J: TRBJ2-5
size: few
V: TRBV6-5
D: TRBD2
CDR3: CASSYGLAGETQYF
DNA: TGTGCCAGCAGTTACGGGCTAGCGGGAGAGACCCAGTACTTC

J: TRBJ2-1
size: few
V: TRBV27
D: TRBD2
CDR3: CASTQETSAPGNEQFF
DNA: TGTGCCAGCACCCAAGAGACTAGCGCCCCGGGGAATGAGCAGTTCTTC

J: TRBJ2-3
size: .
V: TRBV29-1
D: .
CDR3: CSVVFIASDTDTQYF
DNA: TGCAGCGTTGTTTTTATAGCATCTGACACAGATACGCAGTATTTT

J: TRBJ2-3
size: few
V: TRBV12-3/TRBV12-4
D: .
CDR3: CASSLPTQGGDTQYF
DNA: TGTGCCAGCAGCCTACCTACCCAGGGGGGAGATACGCAGTATTTT

J: TRBJ2-1
size: few
V: TRBV2
D: .
CDR3: CASSDGISSYNEQFF
DNA: TGTGCCAGCAGTGACGGGATCAGCTCCTACAATGAGCAGTTCTTC

J: TRBJ2-1
size: many
V: TRBV12-3/TRBV12-4
D: .
CDR3: CASSFHSDPPYNEQFF
DNA: TGTGCCAGCAGTTTCCATAGTGACCCACCCTACAATGAGCAGTTCTTC

J: TRBJ2-1
size: few
V: TRBV7-9
D: TRBD2
CDR3: CASSSGTSGITYNEQFF
DNA: TGTGCCAGCAGCTCCGGGACTAGCGGGATAACGTACAATGAGCAGTTCTTC

J: TRBJ1-2
size: many
V: TRBV12-3/TRBV12-4
D: .
CDR3: CASSPFRAGGGGDYGYTF
DNA: TGTGCCAGCAGTCCCTTTAGGGCCGGAGGTGGTGGTGATTATGGCTACACCTTC

J: TRBJ1-3
size: few
V: TRBV6-5
D: .
CDR3: CASSYGGQAPSGNTIYF
DNA: TGTGCCAGCAGTTACGGGGGTCAGGCCCCCTCTGGAAACACCATATATTTT

J: TRBJ1-1
size: many
V: TRBV24-1
D: .
CDR3: CATRRLENTEAFF
DNA: TGTGCCACCAGGAGACTGGAGAACACTGAAGCTTTCTTT

J: TRBJ1-2
size: few
V: TRBV7-9
D: .
CDR3: CASSLDDHGYTF
DNA: TGTGCCAGCAGCTTAGACGACCATGGCTACACCTTC

J: TRBJ2-3
size: many
V: TRBV4-1
D: .
CDR3: CASSQDLTDTQYF
DNA: TGCGCCAGCAGCCAAGACCTTACAGATACGCAGTATTTT

J: TRBJ1-3
size: few
V: TRBV27
D: .
CDR3: CASSLGGRGNTIYF
DNA: TGTGCCAGCAGTTTAGGTGGCAGGGGTAACACCATATATTTT

J: TRBJ2-7
size: .
V: TRBV14
D: .
CDR3: CASSPAHYEQYF
DNA: TGTGCCAGCAGCCCAGCGCACTACGAGCAGTACTTC

J: TRBJ1-1
size: few
V: TRBV25-1
D: .
CDR3: CASSWGGTEAFF
DNA: TGTGCCAGCAGTTGGGGGGGCACTGAAGCTTTCTTT

J: TRBJ1-1
size: few
V: TRBV4-2
D: .
CDR3: CASSQGDYMNTEAFF
DNA: TGTGCCAGCAGCCAAGGGGACTACATGAACACTGAAGCTTTCTTT

J: TRBJ2-2
size: many
V: TRBV12-3/TRBV12-4
D: TRBD1
CDR3: CASSPRDRTNTGELFF
DNA: TGTGCCAGCAGTCCCCGGGACAGGACGAACACCGGGGAGCTGTTTTTT

J: TRBJ2-1
size: .
V: TRBV12-3/TRBV12-4
D: TRBD1
CDR3: CASSLIRQGAASYNEQFF
DNA: TGTGCCAGCAGTTTGATTCGACAGGGGGCCGCCTCCTACAATGAGCAGTTCTTC

J: TRBJ2-5
size: .
V: TRBV7-9
D: .
CDR3: CASSLWQVETQYF
DNA: TGTGCCAGCAGCTTATGGCAGGTGGAGACCCAGTACTTC

J: TRBJ2-2
size: many
V: TRBV27
D: .
CDR3: CASSLGPLNTGELFF
DNA: TGTGCCAGCAGTTTGGGGCCCTTAAACACCGGGGAGCTGTTTTTT

J: TRBJ2-1
size: .
V: TRBV16
D: .
CDR3: CASRPRGGTANEQFF
DNA: TGTGCCAGCCGCCCGCGTGGGGGTACGGCCAATGAGCAGTTCTTC

J: TRBJ2-5
size: many
V: TRBV11-2
D: TRBD2
CDR3: CASSLKLAEETQYF
DNA: TGTGCCAGCAGCTTAAAACTAGCGGAAGAGACCCAGTACTTC

J: TRBJ2-7
size: .
V: TRBV11-2
D: TRBD2
CDR3: CASSQIAGRYYEQYF
DNA: TGTGCCAGCAGCCAAATAGCGGGTCGCTACTACGAGCAGTACTTC

J: TRBJ2-1
size: .
V: TRBV27
D: .
CDR3: CASSLSPGAYNEQFF
DNA: TGTGCCAGCAGTTTATCTCCGGGGGCCTACAATGAGCAGTTCTTC

J: TRBJ1-1
size: few
V: TRBV9
D: .
CDR3: CASSVGGRLNTEAFF
DNA: TGTGCCAGCAGCGTAGGGGGGCGGCTTAATACTGAAGCTTTCTTT

J: TRBJ2-2
size: few
V: TRBV10-2
D: TRBD2
CDR3: CASSERASGVAGELFF
DNA: TGCGCCAGCAGTGAGCGTGCTAGCGGGGTGGCCGGGGAGCTGTTTTTT

J: TRBJ2-2
size: .
V: TRBV7-9
D: TRBD1
CDR3: CASSSRQGYTGELFF
DNA: TGTGCCAGCAGCTCCCGACAGGGGTACACCGGGGAGCTGTTTTTT

J: TRBJ2-1
size: .
V: TRBV10-3
D: .
CDR3: CAISESSDDATQFF
DNA: TGTGCCATCAGTGAGTCGAGCGATGACGCAACACAGTTCTTC

J: TRBJ2-4
size: .
V: TRBV9
D: .
CDR3: CASSATENIQYF
DNA: TGTGCCAGCAGCGCGACAGAAAACATTCAGTACTTC

J: TRBJ2-1
size: many
V: TRBV27
D: .
CDR3: CASSFYGGAADNEQFF
DNA: TGTGCCAGCAGTTTCTACGGCGGGGCCGCGGACAATGAGCAGTTCTTC

J: TRBJ2-7
size: few
V: TRBV5-1
D: .
CDR3: CASRPDSYYEQYF
DNA: TGCGCCAGCCGCCCTGATAGTTATTACGAGCAGTACTTC

J: TRBJ1-2
size: few
V: TRBV21-1
D: .
CDR3: CASSGPTDRLNHFYGYTF
DNA: TGTGCCAGCAGTGGACCAACGGACAGGCTCAACCATTTCTATGGCTACACCTTC

J: TRBJ1-1
size: .
V: TRBV20-1
D: .
CDR3: CSAGNTEAFF
DNA: TGCAGTGCGGGGAACACTGAAGCTTTCTTT